Sequencing of this TCR beta chain was carried out in a study of blood T cell repertoires in COVID-19. V was clipped by 5 bases and J by 7 bases; unmatched bases: 12. The germline gives CDR1 GTSNPN, CDR2 SVGIG (reference sequence). CDR3 length: 14 amino acids. Using immunoSEQ multiplex PCR, the repertoire was profiled, and TCRdb retains in-frame clones only, with some absent. The sample holds roughly 49,000 clones, less than 85% seen once. The chain employs TRBV30 and TRBJ1-1; 8 positions agree with TRBD1. Sequencing was performed on peripheral blood. The sequence was obtained from a human donor in a cohort sampled during active COVID-19. The CDR3 spells CAWEIRQGMVEAFF. The DNA for the CDR3 is TGTGCCTGGGAGATAAGACAGGGGATGGTTGAAGCTTTCTTT.